A selection of T cell receptor beta chains follows, all from one sample in a study of T cells in Graves' hyperthyroidism and ophthalmopathy. Each CDR3 protein is one row after TCRdb ran MiXCR on the multiplex PCR reads. This sample has more than 450,000 distinct CDR3 sequences; 20% occur once, and the top ten carry about 50%. The sample comprised blood. These receptors were taken from a man aged 35-49 years with Graves' ophthalmopathy. Each CDR3 is given with its conserved first and last residue. D genes are given only for firm matches. Rows may omit the clone size; those that give it use once, few, many or a size class.

many	NA	TRBV12-3/TRBV12-4	TRBJ2-5	TGTGCCAGCAGTAAGAAGGGGGGTGGAGAGACCCAGTACTTC	CASSKKGGGETQYF
NA	NA	TRBV7-2	TRBJ2-5	TGTGCCAGCCATAGGTCCTTGGGAGAGACCCAGTACTTC	CASHRSLGETQYF
few	NA	TRBV4-2	TRBJ2-2	TGTGCCAGCAGCCAAGGACAGTCATCCTGGAACACCGGGGAGCTGTTTTTT	CASSQGQSSWNTGELFF
many	TRBD2	TRBV20-1	TRBJ2-7	TGCAGTGCTAGAGATAGCGGGGGGGCCGTCCACGAGCAGTACTTC	CSARDSGGAVHEQYF
few	NA	TRBV25-1	TRBJ1-1	TGTGCCAGCAGTGGGGGGGCAGGGAACACTGAAGCTTTCTTT	CASSGGAGNTEAFF
NA	TRBD1	TRBV27	TRBJ1-2	TGTGCCAGCTGGGACAGAACTAAAACCTCCTATGGCTACACCTTC	CASWDRTKTSYGYTF
NA	NA	TRBV4-3	TRBJ2-7	TGCGCCAGCAGCCAAAAAGGGGGGACCCCCTACGAGCAGTACTTC	CASSQKGGTPYEQYF
few	NA	TRBV6-1	TRBJ1-5	TGTGCCAGCAGTGATTTGACAGGCTACAAGGTCAATCAGCCCCAGCATTTT	CASSDLTGYKVNQPQHF
many	NA	TRBV28	TRBJ2-3	TGTGCCAGCAGTTTATGGCGGGGCGGGGGCACAGATACGCAGTATTTT	CASSLWRGGGTDTQYF
NA	NA	TRBV11-2	TRBJ2-1	TGTGCCAGCGACTCCTACAATGAGCAGTTCTTC	CASDSYNEQFF
few	TRBD1	TRBV30	TRBJ2-5	TGTGCCTGGAGTGCTGACAGGGCTAAGTACTTC	CAWSADRAKYF
few	NA	TRBV4-2	TRBJ2-2	TGTGCCAGCAGCCACATTGGGACTCCACTATCCGGGGAGCTGTTTTTT	CASSHIGTPLSGELFF
NA	NA	TRBV3-1	TRBJ2-1	TGTGCCAGCAGCCAAGCCTGGCGGGAGCAGTTCTTC	CASSQAWREQFF
NA	NA	TRBV27	TRBJ1-6	TGTGCCAGCAGTATAGACAGTAATTCACCCCTCCACTTT	CASSIDSNSPLHF
NA	NA	TRBV7-9	TRBJ2-7	TGTGCCAGCAGCTTAGACAAGGTCTACGAGCAGTACTTC	CASSLDKVYEQYF
few	TRBD1	TRBV11-2	TRBJ1-1	TGTGCCAGCAGCCGCTTGCGTCACATCCTAGGGGGCGAGGGGACTGAAGCTTTCTTT	CASSRLRHILGGEGTEAFF
NA	TRBD2	TRBV20-1	TRBJ2-7	TGCAGTGCTAGGGGGCGGGAGGGGTCCTACGAGCAGTACTTC	CSARGREGSYEQYF
few	TRBD2	TRBV5-4	TRBJ2-5	TGTGCCAGCAGCCCTAGACTAGCGGGAATGGAGACCCAGTACTTC	CASSPRLAGMETQYF
many	TRBD2	TRBV28	TRBJ2-7	TGTGCCAGCAGTTCGCCCGGGACTAGCGGGAGGGGAAGGTACGAGCAGTACTTC	CASSSPGTSGRGRYEQYF
NA	NA	TRBV2	TRBJ1-4	TGTGCCAGCAGTGCACAGGGTACAACTAATGAAAAACTGTTTTTT	CASSAQGTTNEKLFF
few	TRBD2	TRBV19	TRBJ2-5	TGTGCCAGTAGTCCTAGCGGGAGTGTGGAGACCCAGTACTTC	CASSPSGSVETQYF
NA	NA	TRBV6-2/TRBV6-3	TRBJ2-7	TGTGCCAGCAGTTACGATAGGACAGAGACCTACGGGCAGTACTTC	CASSYDRTETYGQYF
NA	NA	TRBV27	TRBJ2-2	TGTGCCAGCAGTCCTAGTCGAGGCACCGGGGAGCTGTTTTTT	CASSPSRGTGELFF
few	NA	TRBV7-3	TRBJ2-6	TGTGCCAGCAGTATCGCGGGACGCCGCTCTGGGGCCAACGTCCTGACTTTC	CASSIAGRRSGANVLTF
few	TRBD2	TRBV15	TRBJ2-2	TGTGCCACCAGCACTCATTCAGGACTAGCGGGAGTGCTTGAGCTGTTTTTT	CATSTHSGLAGVLELFF
NA	TRBD2	TRBV5-4	TRBJ2-3	TGCGCCAGCAGCTTGAAGAGTCTGGCGGGGGGTAGCACAGATACGCAGTATTTT	CASSLKSLAGGSTDTQYF
few	NA	TRBV6-5	TRBJ2-2	TGTGCCAGCAGTTATTCGGAATCGAACACCGGGGAGCTGTTTTTT	CASSYSESNTGELFF
few	NA	TRBV30	TRBJ1-1	TGTGCCTGGAGTCAGGTCATGGGGTTAGCGACTGAAGCTTTCTTT	CAWSQVMGLATEAFF
many	NA	TRBV3-1	TRBJ2-5	TGTGCCAGCAGCCAAGCCAGAGAGACCCAGTACTTC	CASSQARETQYF
once	NA	TRBV20-1	TRBJ2-3	TGCAGTGCTATCCCTGCGGGCGGTGTAGATACGCAGTATTTT	CSAIPAGGVDTQYF
many	NA	TRBV6-2/TRBV6-3	TRBJ1-5	TGTGCCAGCAGTTCCCGCGACAGGCATCAGCCCCAGCATTTT	CASSSRDRHQPQHF
NA	NA	TRBV7-9	TRBJ2-4	TGTGCCAGCAGCTTAGTTTCTCCGGGGCAGCATAATTTAGCCAAAAACATTCAGTACTTC	CASSLVSPGQHNLAKNIQYF
few	NA	TRBV4-1	TRBJ1-1	TGCGCCAGCAGCCAAGAGCCGGGGTTGAACACTGAAGCTTTCTTT	CASSQEPGLNTEAFF
NA	TRBD2	TRBV7-3	TRBJ2-5	TGTGCCAGCAGCCCGGGGCTAGCGGCAGAGACCCAGTACTTC	CASSPGLAAETQYF
NA	NA	TRBV20-1	TRBJ2-5	TGCAGTGCTAGAGATCTGGCGGAAGGGACCCAGTACTTC	CSARDLAEGTQYF
many	NA	TRBV30	TRBJ1-1	TGTGCCTGGAGTGTTCCCGACACTGAAGCTTTCTTT	CAWSVPDTEAFF
many	NA	TRBV6-5	TRBJ1-2	TGTGCCAGCAGTTACTCGACGGGCGTCTATGGCTACACCTTC	CASSYSTGVYGYTF
NA	NA	TRBV20-1	TRBJ2-7	TGCAGTGCTAGGGGTTCCAGGAGCTATACCTACGAGCAGTACTTC	CSARGSRSYTYEQYF
NA	NA	TRBV7-9	TRBJ2-5	TGTGCCAGCAGCTTAGTCGTCAACTTATGGGAGACCCAGTACTTC	CASSLVVNLWETQYF
NA	NA	TRBV12-3/TRBV12-4	TRBJ1-2	TGTGCCAGCAGTTTAACAGGACGGGCCCCTAGAGAATACACCTTC	CASSLTGRAPREYTF
NA	TRBD2	TRBV12-3/TRBV12-4	TRBJ2-5	TGTGCCAGCAGTTCTAGCCGGGACTACCGGACCCAAGAGACCCAGTACTTC	CASSSSRDYRTQETQYF
many	TRBD2	TRBV20-1	TRBJ2-3	TGCAGTGCTAGACGGACTAGCGATGCGCAGTATTTT	CSARRTSDAQYF
many	NA	TRBV2	TRBJ2-5	TGTGCCAGCAGAACGGGTGGGGGAAAAGAGACCCAGTACTTC	CASRTGGGKETQYF
once	NA	TRBV20-1	TRBJ1-2	TGCAGTGCTAGAGATTTTGGGTCTAACTATGGCTGCACCTTC	CSARDFGSNYGCTF
many	NA	TRBV12-3/TRBV12-4	TRBJ1-2	TGTGCCAGCAGTCTCCGCTTGGACGCCCGGGGGTACTATGGCTACACCTTC	CASSLRLDARGYYGYTF
few	NA	TRBV5-1	TRBJ1-1	TGCGCCAGCACCGGGGCCTCTGAAGCTTTCTTT	CASTGASEAFF
many	NA	TRBV28	TRBJ1-5	TGTGCCAGCAGTTACGCGGGCAGCAGTAATCAGCCCCAGCATTTT	CASSYAGSSNQPQHF
few	NA	TRBV7-9	TRBJ2-4	TGTGCCAGCAGCCAAATCCCAGAGAACCTAGCCAAAAACATTCAGTACTTC	CASSQIPENLAKNIQYF
many	TRBD1	TRBV28	TRBJ1-5	TGTGCCAGCAGTGATTACAGGGGAAATCAGCCCCAGCATTTT	CASSDYRGNQPQHF
few	NA	TRBV5-1	TRBJ1-3	TGCGCCAGCAGCCTCTACACGGGTGGGGTTCGTGGAAACACCATATATTTT	CASSLYTGGVRGNTIYF
many	NA	TRBV28	TRBJ2-1	TGTGCCAGCAGTCCTCCGACAGGTCCGAATGAGCAGTTCTTC	CASSPPTGPNEQFF
many	NA	TRBV18	TRBJ1-4	TGTGCCAGCTCACCATTGACATTCGAAAAACTGTTTTTT	CASSPLTFEKLFF